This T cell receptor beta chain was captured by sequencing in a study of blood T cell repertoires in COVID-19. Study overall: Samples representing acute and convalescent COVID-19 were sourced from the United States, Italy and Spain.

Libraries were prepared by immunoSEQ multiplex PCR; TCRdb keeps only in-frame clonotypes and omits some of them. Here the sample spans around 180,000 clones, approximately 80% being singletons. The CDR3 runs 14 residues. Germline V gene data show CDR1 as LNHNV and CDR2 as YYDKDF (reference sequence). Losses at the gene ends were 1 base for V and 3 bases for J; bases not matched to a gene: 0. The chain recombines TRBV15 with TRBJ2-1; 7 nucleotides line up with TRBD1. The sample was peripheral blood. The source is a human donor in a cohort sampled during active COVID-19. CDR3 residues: CATSRGTGYNEQFF. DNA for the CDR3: TGTGCCACCAGCAGAGGGACAGGCTACAATGAGCAGTTCTTC.